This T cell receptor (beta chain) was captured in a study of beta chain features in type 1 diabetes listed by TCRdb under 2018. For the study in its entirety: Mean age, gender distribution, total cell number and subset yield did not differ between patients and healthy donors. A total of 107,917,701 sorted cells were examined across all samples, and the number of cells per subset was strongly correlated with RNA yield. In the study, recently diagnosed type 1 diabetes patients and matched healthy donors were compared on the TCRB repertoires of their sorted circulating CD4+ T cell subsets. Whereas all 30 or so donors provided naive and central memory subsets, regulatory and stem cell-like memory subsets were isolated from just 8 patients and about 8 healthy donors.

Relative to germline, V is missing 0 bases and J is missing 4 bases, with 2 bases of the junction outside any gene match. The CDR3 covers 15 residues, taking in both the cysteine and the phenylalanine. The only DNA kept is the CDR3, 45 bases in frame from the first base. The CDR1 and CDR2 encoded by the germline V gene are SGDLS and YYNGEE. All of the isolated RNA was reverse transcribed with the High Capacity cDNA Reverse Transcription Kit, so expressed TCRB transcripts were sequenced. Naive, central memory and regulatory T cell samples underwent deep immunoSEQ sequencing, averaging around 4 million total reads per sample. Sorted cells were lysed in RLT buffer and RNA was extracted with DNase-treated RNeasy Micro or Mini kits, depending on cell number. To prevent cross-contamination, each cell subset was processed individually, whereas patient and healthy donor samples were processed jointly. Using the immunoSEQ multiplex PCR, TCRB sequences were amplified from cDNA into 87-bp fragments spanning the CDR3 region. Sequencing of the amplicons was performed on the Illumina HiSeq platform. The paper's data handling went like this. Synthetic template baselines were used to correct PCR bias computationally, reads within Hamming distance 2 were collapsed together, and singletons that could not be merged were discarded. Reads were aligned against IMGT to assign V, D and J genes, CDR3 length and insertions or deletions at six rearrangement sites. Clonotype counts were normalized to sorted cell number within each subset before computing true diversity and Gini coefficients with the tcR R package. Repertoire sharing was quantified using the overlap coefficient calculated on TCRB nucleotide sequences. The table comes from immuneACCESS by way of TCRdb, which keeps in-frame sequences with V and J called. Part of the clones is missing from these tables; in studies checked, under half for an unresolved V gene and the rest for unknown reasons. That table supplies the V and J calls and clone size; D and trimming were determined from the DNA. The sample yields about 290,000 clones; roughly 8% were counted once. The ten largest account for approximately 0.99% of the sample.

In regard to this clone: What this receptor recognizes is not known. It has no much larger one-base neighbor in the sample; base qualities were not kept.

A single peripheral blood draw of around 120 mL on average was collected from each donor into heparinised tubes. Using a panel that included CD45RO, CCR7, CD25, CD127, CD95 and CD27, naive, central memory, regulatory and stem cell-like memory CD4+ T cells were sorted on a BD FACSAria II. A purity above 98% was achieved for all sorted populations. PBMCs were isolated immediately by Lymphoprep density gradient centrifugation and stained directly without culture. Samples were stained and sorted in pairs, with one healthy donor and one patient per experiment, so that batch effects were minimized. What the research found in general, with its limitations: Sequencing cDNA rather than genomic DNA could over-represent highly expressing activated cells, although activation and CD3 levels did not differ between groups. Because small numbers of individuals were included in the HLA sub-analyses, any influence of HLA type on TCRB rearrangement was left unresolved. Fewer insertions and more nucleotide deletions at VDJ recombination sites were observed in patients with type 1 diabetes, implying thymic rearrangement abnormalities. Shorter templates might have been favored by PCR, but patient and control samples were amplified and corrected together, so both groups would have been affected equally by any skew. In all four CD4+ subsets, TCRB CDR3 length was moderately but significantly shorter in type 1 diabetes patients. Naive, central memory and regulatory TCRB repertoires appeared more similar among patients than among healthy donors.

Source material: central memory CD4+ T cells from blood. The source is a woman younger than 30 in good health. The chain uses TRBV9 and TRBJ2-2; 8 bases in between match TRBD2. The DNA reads TGTGCCAGCAGCGTAGCGGGGGGGACCACCGGGGAGCTGTTTTTT. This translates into CASSVAGGTTGELFF.